This is a list of T cell receptor beta chains from one sample in a study of blood T cell repertoires in COVID-19. Repertoires were generated with immunoSEQ multiplex PCR, while TCRdb's copy carries only in-frame clones and drops some. The sample shows 200,000 to 250,000 clones, 88% of them seen only once. Sequencing was performed on peripheral blood. The receptor source for this set is a woman aged 55-75 years with acute or convalescent COVID-19. The CDR3 runs from the conserved cysteine through the conserved F or W. The D gene is left open where the match is weak. Rows give clone size only sometimes, using once, few, many, or a class for an expanded clone.

CDR3 DNA: TGCGCCAGCAGCCAAGAAGGAGGGAACACTGAAGCTTTCTTT; CDR3 protein: CASSQEGGNTEAFF; V gene: TRBV4-3; J gene: TRBJ1-1; D gene: .; clone size: .
CDR3 DNA: TGTGCCAGCAGCCAGGGGGGGGGATGGAACACTGAAGCTTTCTTT; CDR3 protein: CASSQGGGWNTEAFF; V gene: TRBV3-1/TRBV3-2; J gene: TRBJ1-1; D gene: .; clone size: .
CDR3 DNA: TGTGCCAGCAGGCTTTCTGGGCTCGACGAGCAGTACTTC; CDR3 protein: CASRLSGLDEQYF; V gene: TRBV12-3/TRBV12-4; J gene: TRBJ2-7; D gene: .; clone size: .
CDR3 DNA: TGTGCCAGCAGCTTAGGTCGGGACTACTACGAGCAGTACTTC; CDR3 protein: CASSLGRDYYEQYF; V gene: TRBV7-2; J gene: TRBJ2-7; D gene: TRBD2; clone size: .
CDR3 DNA: TGTGCCAGTCGGGAGGGTTTGAACTATGGCTACACCTTC; CDR3 protein: CASREGLNYGYTF; V gene: TRBV5-8; J gene: TRBJ1-2; D gene: .; clone size: .
CDR3 DNA: TGTGCCAGCATGTACAGCGGGGGGAACACTGAAGCTTTCTTT; CDR3 protein: CASMYSGGNTEAFF; V gene: TRBV6-6; J gene: TRBJ1-1; D gene: .; clone size: .
CDR3 DNA: TGTGCCAGCAGCTTGGTCCCCGGGATTACTGAAAAACTGTTTTTT; CDR3 protein: CASSLVPGITEKLFF; V gene: TRBV5-8; J gene: TRBJ1-4; D gene: .; clone size: .
CDR3 DNA: TGTGCCACCAGCAGAGAGGGGACATCCACGAAGCATTTT; CDR3 protein: CATSREGTSTKHF; V gene: TRBV15; J gene: TRBJ1-5; D gene: .; clone size: .
CDR3 DNA: TGTGCCAGTAGTATCCTAGCCATGGGACAAACTTCGTATGGCTACACCTTC; CDR3 protein: CASSILAMGQTSYGYTF; V gene: TRBV19; J gene: TRBJ1-2; D gene: .; clone size: .
CDR3 DNA: TGTGCCAGCACAGGGCAAGATTCACCCCTCCACTTT; CDR3 protein: CASTGQDSPLHF; V gene: TRBV28; J gene: TRBJ1-6; D gene: .; clone size: few
CDR3 DNA: TGTGCCAGCTCACCACCTCGGGGAGGAAGCACTGAAGCTTTCTTT; CDR3 protein: CASSPPRGGSTEAFF; V gene: TRBV18; J gene: TRBJ1-1; D gene: .; clone size: .
CDR3 DNA: TGCGCCAGCAGCCCCGGGACAGCCCAAGGAACCCAGTACTTC; CDR3 protein: CASSPGTAQGTQYF; V gene: TRBV5-1; J gene: TRBJ2-5; D gene: TRBD1; clone size: .
CDR3 DNA: TGCGCCAGCAGCTTGGGGACAGGAGGCCCCTATGGCTACACCTTC; CDR3 protein: CASSLGTGGPYGYTF; V gene: TRBV5-1; J gene: TRBJ1-2; D gene: TRBD1; clone size: .
CDR3 DNA: TGTGCCAGCAGTTTCAGGGCGAACTATGGCTACACCTTC; CDR3 protein: CASSFRANYGYTF; V gene: TRBV28; J gene: TRBJ1-2; D gene: .; clone size: .
CDR3 DNA: TGTGCCAGTAGTTTGGGACTAGCAGTGAACACCGGGGAGCTGTTTTTT; CDR3 protein: CASSLGLAVNTGELFF; V gene: TRBV19; J gene: TRBJ2-2; D gene: TRBD2; clone size: .
CDR3 DNA: TGTGCCGGGAGCCGGGACTCCTATAATTCACCCCTCCACTTT; CDR3 protein: CAGSRDSYNSPLHF; V gene: TRBV9; J gene: TRBJ1-6; D gene: .; clone size: .
CDR3 DNA: TGTGCCAGTAGTCCCTGGGGCTCCATGAACACTGAAGCTTTCTTT; CDR3 protein: CASSPWGSMNTEAFF; V gene: TRBV19; J gene: TRBJ1-1; D gene: .; clone size: .
CDR3 DNA: TGTGCCAGCAGTAAACTAGCGCGGGGAGAGACAACCCAGTACTTC; CDR3 protein: CASSKLARGETTQYF; V gene: TRBV2; J gene: TRBJ2-5; D gene: TRBD2; clone size: .
CDR3 DNA: TGTGCCAGCACCCGAACCTCTTTGACGAGGGGCTACACCTTC; CDR3 protein: CASTRTSLTRGYTF; V gene: TRBV2; J gene: TRBJ1-2; D gene: .; clone size: few
CDR3 DNA: TGTGCCAGCTCCCCAGACAGGGGTGACTACGAGCAGTACTTC; CDR3 protein: CASSPDRGDYEQYF; V gene: TRBV18; J gene: TRBJ2-7; D gene: TRBD1; clone size: .
CDR3 DNA: TGTGCCTGGAGTGGAGGGCTAGCGGGGTCCTACGAGCAGTACTTC; CDR3 protein: CAWSGGLAGSYEQYF; V gene: TRBV30; J gene: TRBJ2-7; D gene: TRBD2; clone size: .
CDR3 DNA: TGTGCCAGTAGTATCTGGGGACTAGCGGGAGGGGGCCCGAGCAATGAGCAGTTCTTC; CDR3 protein: CASSIWGLAGGGPSNEQFF; V gene: TRBV19; J gene: TRBJ2-1; D gene: TRBD2; clone size: once
CDR3 DNA: TGTGCCAGCAGTTTCGGGGGGATGGCGGGCACTGAAGCTTTCTTT; CDR3 protein: CASSFGGMAGTEAFF; V gene: TRBV28; J gene: TRBJ1-1; D gene: .; clone size: once
CDR3 DNA: TGTGCCACCAGCAGAGGACCGGGACTACTACAAGAGACCCAGTACTTC; CDR3 protein: CATSRGPGLLQETQYF; V gene: TRBV15; J gene: TRBJ2-5; D gene: TRBD2; clone size: .
CDR3 DNA: TGTGCCAGCAGCGTACTAGGGGATAATTCACCCCTCCACTTT; CDR3 protein: CASSVLGDNSPLHF; V gene: TRBV9; J gene: TRBJ1-6; D gene: .; clone size: .
CDR3 DNA: TGCGCCAGCAGCCTCTACTTTAGGACAGGGAGGGTGACTGAAGCTTTCTTT; CDR3 protein: CASSLYFRTGRVTEAFF; V gene: TRBV4-3; J gene: TRBJ1-1; D gene: TRBD1; clone size: .
CDR3 DNA: TGTGCCAGCAGGCCCGGGGTCCGAGAGACCCAGTACTTC; CDR3 protein: CASRPGVRETQYF; V gene: TRBV7-9; J gene: TRBJ2-5; D gene: .; clone size: .
CDR3 DNA: TGTGCCAGCAGTTTAGGACAGAGCTCTGGGGCCAACGTCCTGACTTTC; CDR3 protein: CASSLGQSSGANVLTF; V gene: TRBV28; J gene: TRBJ2-6; D gene: .; clone size: .
CDR3 DNA: TGTGCCAGCAGCGTTAGCGGGAGCCCCCTCCCTATGCCGTTCTTC; CDR3 protein: CASSVSGSPLPMPFF; V gene: TRBV7-2; J gene: TRBJ2-1; D gene: TRBD2; clone size: .
CDR3 DNA: TGTGCCAGTAGTATAGGTACTAGCGGGGCCTACGAGCAGTACTTC; CDR3 protein: CASSIGTSGAYEQYF; V gene: TRBV19; J gene: TRBJ2-7; D gene: TRBD2; clone size: .